This T cell receptor beta chain was obtained from a study of post-analysis software for immune sequencing data. Study-level findings and limits: Controls showed lower frequencies than patients for five or six TRBV segments, and TRBV5-6, TRBV5-1 and TRBV20-1 were among these.

The length of the CDR3 is 14 residues. Trimming removed 5 bases from V and 1 base from J, with 14 bases in between. The germline gives CDR1 DFQATT, CDR2 SNEGSKA (reference sequence). Carried by the TCR beta cDNA libraries were unique molecular identifiers. TCRdb re-called the PCR reads with MiXCR, one entry per CDR3 protein. The data show roughly 800,000 distinct CDR3 sequences, approximately 50% seen once. As regards this clonotype: The antigen remains unidentified.

This receptor was obtained from a girl aged 5-17 years with multiple sclerosis. V is TRBV20-1 and J is TRBJ1-1; the D is unclear. What was sequenced was blood. CDR3 bases: TGCAGTGCTTCTTCTCTGCTCCCGAACACTGAAGCTTTCTTT. It yields the protein CSASSLLPNTEAFF.